This entry is about one T cell receptor (beta chain). Expressed TCRB transcripts were sequenced because the entire RNA isolate underwent reverse transcription. The data were produced by immunoSEQ multiplex PCR, yet TCRdb's version contains in-frame clones alone and is incomplete. The table shows 310,000 or so clones, with 6.5% to 10% occurring only once. This sample is drawn from a study of beta chain features in type 1 diabetes. About the study: Cells sorted and examined across all samples totaled nearly 110,000,000.

From germline, CDR1 is MNHNS and CDR2 SASEGT. V lost 7 bases and J 6 bases, leaving 18 bases between the germline ends. The CDR3 runs to 15 residues. The material sequenced was central memory CD4+ T cells from blood. The source is a woman aged 18-35 years in good health. This chain joins TRBV6-1 and TRBJ1-4; no firm D call. The DNA for the CDR3 is TGTGCCAGCAACCAACCTAGAGGAGTGGATGAAAAACTGTTTTTT. It is translated as CASNQPRGVDEKLFF.